Following are 21 T cell receptor beta chains from one sample sequenced in a study of shared T cell receptors in the human thymus. Measured with immunoSEQ multiplex PCR; TCRdb has only the in-frame clones, and not every one. This table holds 500,000 to 750,000 clones, more than 75% found once. The same specimen was also included in a second study, on human thymus T cells.

The sequencing input was thymocytes. The receptor source for this set is a boy in the first two years of life with a congenital heart defect.

The chain joins TRBV7-6 to TRBJ2-1, with a tentative D call TRBD1 (6 bases). Germline CDR1 and CDR2: SGHVS and FNYEAQ. Trimming pared 1 base from V and 5 bases from J, leaving 18 bases between. This CDR3 region has 17 residues. CDR3 nucleotide sequence: TGTGCCAGCAGCTTAGATGTCTCGGGACACGGAAACAATGAGCAGTTCTTC. Encoded protein: CASSLDVSGHGNNEQFF.

The genes are TRBV9 and TRBJ2-2; tentatively, D is TRBD2 (5 bases). The CDR3 runs to 20 residues. V gave up 2 bases and J gave up 0 bases, with 23 bases separating them. Per germline, CDR1 SGDLS and CDR2 YYNGEE. The chain's CDR3 is CASSVQAGGGHRPNTGELFF. In DNA form, the CDR3 reads TGTGCCAGCAGCGTCCAGGCGGGCGGAGGCCACCGACCGAACACCGGGGAGCTGTTTTTT.

V and J are TRBV4-3 and TRBJ2-4; 9 bases are shared with TRBD1. The CDR3 totals 16 residues. V lost 5 bases and J lost 6; bases outside the gene matches: 11. Germline lookup yields CDR1 LGHNA and CDR2 YSLEER. The chain's CDR3 is CASSGNWDREGNIQYF. The CDR3 coding sequence is TGCGCCAGCAGCGGGAATTGGGACAGGGAGGGAAACATTCAGTACTTC.

This chain joins TRBV5-1 and TRBJ2-3; D possibly corresponds to TRBD1 (6 bases). With 1 base removed from V and 0 bases from J, the gap between germline ends came to 9 bases. The length of the CDR3 is 15 residues. The germline gives CDR1 SGHRS, CDR2 YFSETQ. In DNA, the CDR3 is TGCGCCAGCAGCTTGAGAGGGGGTAGCACAGATACGCAGTATTTT. Protein product: CASSLRGGSTDTQYF.

This clone came up a few times. The CDR3, as DNA: TGTGCCAGCAGCTCAACAGGTGCCCAGGATGCTTTCTTT. As protein: CASSSTGAQDAFF. The V call is TRBV7-2, the J call TRBJ1-1, with a weak D call TRBD1 (5 bases). Germline V lookup: CDR1 SGHTA, CDR2 FQGNSA. CDR3 size: 13 residues. The V and J ends lost 4 bases and 11 bases respectively, with 17 bases between them. The full variable domain, rest sourced from reference TRBV7-2 and TRBJ1-1, is GAGVSQSPSNKVTEKGKDVELRCDPISGHTALYWYRQSLGQGLEFLIYFQGNSAPDKSGLPSDRFSAERTGGSVSTLTIQRTQQEDSAVYLCASSSTGAQDAFFGQGTRLTVV.

This chain joins TRBV18 and TRBJ2-7, with D possibly TRBD2 on 6 matching bases. V lost 2 bases to trimming and J lost 5 bases, with 25 bases between them. Germline-derived CDR1 and CDR2 are KGHSH and LQKENI. The CDR3 length is 18 residues. DNA of the CDR3: TGTGCCAGCTCACCAGTGGTGTCGAGAAAGCGGGCGAACCACGAGCAGTACTTC. This translates into CASSPVVSRKRANHEQYF.

The gene calls are TRBV28 and TRBJ2-7; TRBD1 matches 8 bases. The V gene end was trimmed by 7 bases and the J gene end by 5 bases; junction bases not matched to a gene: 25. The length of the CDR3 is 19 residues. Germline V gene data show CDR1 as MDHEN and CDR2 as SYDVKM. CDR3: CASTNRGQGAASALDEQYF. The CDR3 DNA reads TGTGCCAGCACCAATAGAGGTCAGGGGGCTGCCTCCGCTTTGGACGAGCAGTACTTC.

The chain has TRBV5-1 and TRBJ2-1; weak D call: TRBD2 (6 bases). Per germline, CDR1 SGHRS and CDR2 YFSETQ. The CDR3 has 19 residues. Trimming took 0 bases from V and 5 from J, leaving 24 bases between them. This chain's CDR3 is CASSLEERQEGRIDNEQFF. The CDR3 region has the DNA TGCGCCAGCAGCTTGGAAGAACGGCAGGAGGGGCGGATAGACAATGAGCAGTTCTTC.

The chain has TRBV7-9 and TRBJ1-2, with 9 bases lining up with TRBD1. The germline gives CDR1 SEHNR, CDR2 FQNEAQ (reference sequence). The ends lost 2 bases at V and 6 bases at J; junction bases unmatched: 1. The CDR3 has 13 residues. Here the CDR3 reads CASSLRQGDGYTF. DNA for the CDR3: TGTGCCAGCAGCTTAAGACAGGGGGATGGCTACACCTTC.

The chain employs TRBV6-5 and TRBJ2-2; 10 nucleotides line up with TRBD1. Per the germline V gene, CDR1 is MNHEY and CDR2 is SVGAGI. The CDR3 runs 16 residues. The J segment lost 7 bases and the V segment lost 0 bases, leaving 5 bases of the junction unmatched. CDR3 in amino acids: CASSYSGQGVGGELFF. The CDR3 coding sequence is TGTGCCAGCAGTTACTCCGGACAGGGGGTCGGCGGGGAGCTGTTTTTT.

The chain carries TRBV4-2 and TRBJ2-1; 7 nucleotides agree with TRBD2. The CDR3 has 14 residues. With V trimmed by 0 bases and J by 15 bases, 11 bases remained unmatched. Germline V lookup: CDR1 LGHNA, CDR2 YNFKEQ. Written as DNA, the CDR3 is TGTGCCAGCAGCCAAGACAAGCGGGGCATATTTCCGTTCTTC. Translation: CASSQDKRGIFPFF.

This chain joins TRBV7-8 and TRBJ2-4; 10 nucleotides match TRBD2. The CDR3 totals 17 residues. Losses at the gene ends were 3 bases for V and 9 bases for J; bases not matched to a gene: 14. Germline V gene data show CDR1 as SGHVS and CDR2 as FQNEAQ. CDR3 DNA: TGTGCCAGCAGCTTCGGACAGGGCAAGCGGGAGGGGTCCATTCAGTACTTC. Amino acids: CASSFGQGKREGSIQYF.

This sequence joins TRBV28 and TRBJ2-7, with D uncertain. Trimming removed 3 bases at V and 0 bases at J, with 6 bases between. From germline, CDR1 is MDHEN and CDR2 SYDVKM. The CDR3 is made up of 13 amino acids. CDR3 in amino acids: CASSFAGSYEQYF. CDR3 sequence (DNA): TGTGCCAGCAGTTTTGCCGGCTCCTACGAGCAGTACTTC.

The chain is built from TRBV2 and TRBJ2-7; D gene uncertain. The V end lost 4 bases, the J end lost 0 bases, and 7 bases lay between the germline ends. The CDR3 length is 13 residues. CDR1 is SNHLY and CDR2 is FYNNEI in the germline V gene. The CDR3 loop is CASSGISSYEQYF. The CDR3 bases are TGTGCCAGCAGTGGTATCAGCTCCTACGAGCAGTACTTC.

This chain joins TRBV27 and TRBJ2-7; 9 bases match TRBD1. The germline V gene has CDR1 MNHEY and CDR2 SMNVEV (reference sequence). The ends lost 0 bases at V and 6 bases at J; junction bases unmatched: 6. The CDR3 runs 15 residues. DNA of the CDR3: TGTGCCAGCAGTTTATCCAGGGACAGGGTTTTCGAGCAGTACTTC. This gives the protein CASSLSRDRVFEQYF.

In this sample, this clone turned up a few times. The CDR3 DNA follows: TGTGCCAGCAGTCCCATCGGACAGGGAATGACCACTGAAGCTTTCTTT. It specifies CASSPIGQGMTTEAFF. The rearrangement uses TRBV27 and TRBJ1-1, with 8 bases fitting TRBD1. The V segment lost 5 bases and the J segment 4 bases; nucleotides outside the gene matches: 12. Germline values: CDR1 MNHEY, CDR2 SMNVEV (reference sequence). The CDR3 is 16 residues long.

CDR3: CASSQDPVGRTYNEQFF. The CDR3 DNA is TGTGCCAGCAGCCAAGATCCGGTGGGCCGGACTTACAATGAGCAGTTCTTC. The rearrangement joins TRBV14 to TRBJ2-1; perhaps TRBD2 as D (5 bases). The germline CDR1 and CDR2 sequences are SGHDN and FVKESK. This CDR3 comprises 17 residues. Between the trimmed V and J ends, which lost 0 bases and 4 bases, there was a span of 16 bases.

The chain uses TRBV19 and TRBJ2-4; 8 nucleotides match TRBD2. The trim removed 5 bases at V and 6 bases at J, leaving 9 bases unmatched. This CDR3 has 15 amino acids. Germline values: CDR1 LNHDA, CDR2 SQIVND (reference sequence). The CDR3 loop reads CASSPGGGIPNIQYF. Here the CDR3 DNA reads TGTGCCAGTAGTCCCGGGGGGGGTATACCAAACATTCAGTACTTC.

The rearrangement links TRBV28 to TRBJ2-5; weak D call: TRBD2 (6 bases). The length of the CDR3 is 14 residues. Trimming pared 5 bases from V and 5 bases from J, leaving 15 bases between. Germline V gene sequence: CDR1 MDHEN, CDR2 SYDVKM. The CDR3 protein is CASSPRRGVETQYF. CDR3 coding DNA: TGTGCCAGCAGTCCCCGGCGGGGAGTGGAGACCCAGTACTTC.

The rearrangement links TRBV5-4 to TRBJ2-2; 8 bases line up with TRBD1. Looked up from germline, CDR1 is SGHNT and CDR2 is YYREEE (reference sequence). The V and J ends lost 2 bases and 0 bases, in that order; junction bases with no gene match: 15. The CDR3 loop spans 20 amino acids. The CDR3 loop is CASSLCHQGTGASNTGELFF. The CDR3 DNA is TGTGCCAGCAGCTTATGCCACCAGGGGACAGGAGCCTCGAACACCGGGGAGCTGTTTTTT.

V is TRBV5-4 and J is TRBJ1-1; D gene unclear. CDR3 length: 13 amino acids. Germline loops: CDR1 SGHNT, CDR2 YYREEE (reference sequence). Trimming shortened V by 0 bases and J by 3 bases, and 6 bases separated the two germline ends. The CDR3 is CASSLVQDTEAFF. In nucleotides, the CDR3 is TGTGCCAGCAGCTTGGTCCAGGACACTGAAGCTTTCTTT.